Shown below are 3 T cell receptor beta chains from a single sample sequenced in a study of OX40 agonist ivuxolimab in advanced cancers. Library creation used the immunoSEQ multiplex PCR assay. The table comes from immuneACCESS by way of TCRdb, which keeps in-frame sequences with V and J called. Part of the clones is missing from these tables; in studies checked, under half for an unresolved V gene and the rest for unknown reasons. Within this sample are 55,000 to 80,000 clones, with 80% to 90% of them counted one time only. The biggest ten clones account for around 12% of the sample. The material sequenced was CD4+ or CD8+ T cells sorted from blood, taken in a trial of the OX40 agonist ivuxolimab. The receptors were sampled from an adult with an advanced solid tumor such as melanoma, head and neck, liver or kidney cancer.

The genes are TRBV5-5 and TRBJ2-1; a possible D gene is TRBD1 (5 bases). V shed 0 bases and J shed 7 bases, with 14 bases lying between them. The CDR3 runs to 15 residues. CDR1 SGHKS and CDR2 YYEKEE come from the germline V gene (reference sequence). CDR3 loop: CASSLGAGYGNEQFF. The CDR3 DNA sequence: TGTGCCAGCAGCTTGGGTGCAGGGTACGGAAATGAGCAGTTCTTC.

The CDR3 DNA sequence: TGTGCCAGCACCAGCTCCTACGAGCAGTACTTC. Protein: CASTSSYEQYF. The chain links TRBV6-6 to TRBJ2-5; D is ambiguous. The J call may be faulty, since TRBJ2-7 better matches the DNA end. The CDR3 totals 11 residues. Germline V gives CDR1 MNHNY, CDR2 SVGAGI (reference sequence).

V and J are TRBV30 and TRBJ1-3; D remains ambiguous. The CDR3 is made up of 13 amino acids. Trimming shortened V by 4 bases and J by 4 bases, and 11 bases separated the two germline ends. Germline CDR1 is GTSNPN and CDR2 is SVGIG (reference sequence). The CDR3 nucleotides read TGTGCCTGGACCCCGGGGTCAGGAAACACCATATATTTT. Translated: CAWTPGSGNTIYF.